This T cell receptor beta chain was obtained from a study of T cells after yellow fever vaccination. Study-wide results and caveats: It was a weaker secondary response, yet one that peaked faster, at day 5 versus 15. Post-booster samples contained most primary-vaccination clones (more than 95% CD4, approximately 88% CD8).

A process of 5'RACE template switching, which added a universal primer site and UMIs, was used to make TCR cDNA. MiXCR was run by TCRdb on the 5' RACE reads, yielding one entry per CDR3 protein. The data hold fewer than 400,000 distinct CDR3 sequences, with about 10% observed a single time. Looked up from germline, CDR1 is MNHEY and CDR2 is SVGEGT. The V gene lost 2 bases and the J gene lost 5 bases, with 4 bases spanning the gap. CDR3 length equals 11 residues. This clonotype was found a few times. Its antigen is currently unknown. The V call is TRBV6-2 or TRBV6-3, the J call TRBJ2-7; D remains unclear. Sequencing was performed on CD4+ T cells sorted from PBMCs, taken 45 days after the yellow fever booster vaccination. This sequence was found in a young man who received the YFV17D yellow fever vaccine. The DNA of the CDR3 is TGTGCCAGCAGTTACAGGGACGAGCAGTACTTC. Translated: CASSYRDEQYF.